This record looks at one T cell receptor beta chain sequence and its context. As yet, its antigen is unknown. Germline is not matched at one junction end, which may reflect a read error. The sample contains more than one DNA sequence encoding this CDR3. The data belong to a study of cytomegalovirus exposure and HLA in healthy donors. It was with 60 Vbeta and 13 Jbeta primers that the PCR ran. Repertoires were generated with immunoSEQ multiplex PCR, while TCRdb's copy carries only in-frame clones and drops some. The data hold 150,000 to 200,000 clones, with roughly four fifths observed a single time. General study findings and limits: In an earlier analysis, most TCR beta V segments were productive about 87% or about 30% of the time.

CDR3 length equals 15 residues. Germline assignment: CDR1 SGHRS and CDR2 YFSETQ. The chain joins TRBV5-1 to TRBJ2-3; 7 nucleotides agree with TRBD1. What was sequenced was PBMCs. The receptor was derived from a woman aged 18-35 years in good health and CMV-seropositive. This chain's CDR3 is CASSTGQTSTDTQYF. The CDR3, as DNA: TGCGCTAGCAGCACGGGACAGACGAGCACAGATACGCAGTATTTT.